Listed below are T cell receptor beta chains from one sample, sequenced in a study of resident and recirculating memory T cells in vitiligo. Data came from immunoSEQ multiplex PCR; TCRdb stores just in-frame clones and leaves some out. There are about 45,000 clones in the sample; around 90% occur only once, and roughly 4.7% lies in the top ten. The sample taken for sequencing was blood. The receptors were gathered from a male donor with vitiligo. Each CDR3 is given with its conserved first and last residue. D genes are given only for firm matches. Size values are once, few and many counts, or a class for expanded clones, and some rows have none.

d_call	v_call	j_call	clone_size	cdr3_aa	cdr3_nt
-	TRBV9	TRBJ1-2	-	CASSVDQGTYGYTF	TGTGCCAGCAGCGTAGATCAGGGAACCTATGGCTACACCTTC
-	TRBV2	TRBJ2-7	-	CASSMDSSYEQYF	TGTGCCAGCAGTATGGACAGCTCCTACGAGCAGTACTTC
-	TRBV27	TRBJ2-5	-	CASSLLGEEETQYF	TGTGCCAGCAGTTTATTGGGGGAGGAAGAGACCCAGTACTTC
-	TRBV30	TRBJ2-3	-	CAWSVRKHSWLDTQYF	TGTGCCTGGAGTGTACGTAAGCATTCTTGGTTGGATACGCAGTATTTT
TRBD1	TRBV15	TRBJ2-1	-	CATSREGDRAYNEQFF	TGTGCCACCAGCAGAGAAGGGGACAGGGCCTATAATGAGCAGTTCTTC
-	TRBV5-1	TRBJ2-5	-	CASSLGQQETQYF	TGCGCCAGCAGCTTGGGCCAGCAAGAGACCCAGTACTTC
-	TRBV7-6	TRBJ1-6	-	CASSPRGPARNSPLHF	TGTGCCAGCAGCCCGCGAGGGCCCGCGCGGAATTCACCCCTCCACTTT
-	TRBV7-6	TRBJ1-3	once	CASSLSRSSGNTIYF	TGTGCCAGCAGCTTATCACGGAGCTCTGGAAACACCATATATTTT
-	TRBV18	TRBJ2-1	-	CASSPGGGLSYNEQFF	TGTGCCAGCTCACCAGGCGGGGGCCTCTCCTACAATGAGCAGTTCTTC
TRBD1	TRBV19	TRBJ2-2	-	CASSIVGTGVAGELFF	TGTGCCAGTAGTATAGTAGGGACAGGTGTCGCCGGGGAGCTGTTTTTT
-	TRBV7-2	TRBJ2-3	-	CASSFDLGTQYF	TGTGCCAGCAGCTTTGATCTCGGTACGCAGTATTTT
-	TRBV15	TRBJ2-7	-	CATSRDQQREQYF	TGTGCCACCAGCAGAGATCAGCAGCGCGAGCAGTACTTC
-	TRBV10-2	TRBJ1-2	-	CASSEAGAGYTF	TGCGCCAGCAGTGAGGCGGGGGCAGGCTACACCTTC
-	TRBV4-1	TRBJ2-7	-	CASSQEERARLQYF	TGCGCCAGCAGCCAAGAGGAGAGGGCAAGGCTGCAGTACTTC